Below, one T cell receptor beta chain is given with its context. Its antigen is unknown. CDR1 and CDR2 (germline): SGHTA, FQGNSA. This CDR3 has 13 residues. Trimming removed 9 bases from V and 4 bases from J; junction bases left unmatched: 5. These data are taken from a study of type 1 regulatory T cells. On the study more broadly: T-allo10 is an in vitro-generated, Tr1-enriched CD4 T cell product specific for alloantigen. Overall study results and limits: Tr1 cells had a more restricted TCR repertoire than non-Tr1 cells.

TCRdb fed the reads into MiXCR, producing one record per CDR3 protein. The sample consists of more than 60,000 distinct CDR3 sequences, just under 50% of them appearing once. The sequenced sample was cultured non-Tr1 T cells, either the whole culture or a sorted T cell fraction (not recorded which). The genes are TRBV7-2 and TRBJ2-5, with TRBD1 matching over 10 bases. The TCR sequence derives from a human donor in good health. CDR3 sequence reads: CASRTGGAETQYF. The CDR3 DNA reads as TGTGCCAGTCGGACAGGGGGTGCAGAGACCCAGTACTTC.